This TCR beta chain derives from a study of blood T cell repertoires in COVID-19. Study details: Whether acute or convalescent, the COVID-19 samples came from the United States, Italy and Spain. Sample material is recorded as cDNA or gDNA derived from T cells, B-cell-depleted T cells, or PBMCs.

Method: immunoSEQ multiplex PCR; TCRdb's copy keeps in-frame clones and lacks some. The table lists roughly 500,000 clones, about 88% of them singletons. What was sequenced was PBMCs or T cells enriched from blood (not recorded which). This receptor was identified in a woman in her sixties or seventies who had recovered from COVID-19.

In DNA, the CDR3 is TGTGCCAGCACCCGACGGGGGATAGAGACCCAGTACTTC. Translated, it gives CASTRRGIETQYF. V gene TRBV6-5 combines with J gene TRBJ2-5; possible D gene TRBD2, 6 bases. Trimming pared 7 bases from V and 4 bases from J, leaving 13 bases between. This CDR3 region has 13 residues. Looked up from germline, CDR1 is MNHEY and CDR2 is SVGAGI.